This section outlines one T cell receptor beta chain sequence together with its context. The data stem from a study of blood T cell repertoires in COVID-19. The overall study: Samples representing acute and convalescent COVID-19 were sourced from the United States, Italy and Spain. T cells, B-cell-depleted T cells, or PBMCs provided the cDNA or gDNA that served as material.

Per the germline V gene, CDR1 is SEHNR and CDR2 is FQNEAQ (reference sequence). With 2 bases removed from V and 0 bases from J, the gap between germline ends came to 11 bases. This CDR3 is 16 amino acids long. Methods used by the authors: Reference gene primer amplification yielded estimated nucleated cell counts. Method: immunoSEQ multiplex PCR; TCRdb's copy keeps in-frame clones and lacks some. V and J calls and clone size are given by that table; D and trimming were obtained from the DNA. The table includes fewer than 300,000 clones, just over 90% detected once. Seattle researchers signed up patients amid active infection and tracked them longitudinally.

Sequences were obtained from peripheral blood. J is TRBJ2-1 and V is TRBV7-9; D not resolved. The TCR originated in a woman aged 25 to 45 with COVID-19, enrolled during active disease. For the CDR3, the DNA is TGTGCCAGCAGCTTACGTGCGGATAGCTCCTACAATGAGCAGTTCTTC. Translating gives CASSLRADSSYNEQFF.